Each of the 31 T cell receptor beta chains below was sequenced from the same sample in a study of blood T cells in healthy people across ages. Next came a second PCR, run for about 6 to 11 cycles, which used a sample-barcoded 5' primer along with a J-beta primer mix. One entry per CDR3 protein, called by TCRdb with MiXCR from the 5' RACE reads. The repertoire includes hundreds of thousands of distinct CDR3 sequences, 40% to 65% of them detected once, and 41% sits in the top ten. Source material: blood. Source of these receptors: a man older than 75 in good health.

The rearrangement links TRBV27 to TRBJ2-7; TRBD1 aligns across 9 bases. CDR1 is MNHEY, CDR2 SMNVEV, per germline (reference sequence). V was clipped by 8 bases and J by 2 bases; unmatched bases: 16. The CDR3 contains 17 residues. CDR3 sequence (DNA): TGTGCCAGCCTCCGGGACAGGGCCTCCCCCAGACCCTACGAGCAGTACTTC. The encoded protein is CASLRDRASPRPYEQYF.

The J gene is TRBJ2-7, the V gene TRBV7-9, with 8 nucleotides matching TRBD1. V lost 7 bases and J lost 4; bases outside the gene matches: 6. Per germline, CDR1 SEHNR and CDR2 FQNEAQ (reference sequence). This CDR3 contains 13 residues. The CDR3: CASTGQGQYEQYF. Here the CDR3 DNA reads TGTGCCAGCACCGGACAGGGACAGTACGAGCAGTACTTC.

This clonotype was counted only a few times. CDR3 nucleotides: TGTGCCAGCAGGCAGGGGACAGGGGGCTACAGCTACACCTTC. Its protein product is CASRQGTGGYSYTF. The rearrangement joins TRBV28 to TRBJ1-2; 12 nucleotides line up with TRBD1. Trimming at V came to 6 bases and at J to 9 bases, leaving 8 bases not matched to a gene. CDR1 is MDHEN and CDR2 is SYDVKM in the germline V gene. CDR3 length: 14 amino acids.

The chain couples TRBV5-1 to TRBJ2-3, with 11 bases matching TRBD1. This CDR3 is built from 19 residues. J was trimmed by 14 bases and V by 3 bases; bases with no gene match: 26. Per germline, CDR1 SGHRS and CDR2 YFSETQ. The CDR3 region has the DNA TGCGCCAGCAGCTGGACTCCGAGGGGGGACAGGGGGGAGCACAGATACGCGTATTTT. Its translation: CASSWTPRGDRGEHRYAYF. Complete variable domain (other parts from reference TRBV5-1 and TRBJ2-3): KAGVTQTPRYLIKTRGQQVTLSCSPISGHRSVSWYQQTPGQGLQFLFEYFSETQRNKGNFPGRFSGRQFSNSRSEMNVSTLELGDSALYLCASSWTPRGDRGEHRYAYFGPGTRLTVL.

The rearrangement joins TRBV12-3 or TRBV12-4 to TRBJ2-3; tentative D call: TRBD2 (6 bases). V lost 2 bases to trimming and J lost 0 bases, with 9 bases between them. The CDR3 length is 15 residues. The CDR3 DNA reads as TGTGCCAGCAGTTTACCTAGCGTGAGCACAGATACGCAGTATTTT. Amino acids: CASSLPSVSTDTQYF.

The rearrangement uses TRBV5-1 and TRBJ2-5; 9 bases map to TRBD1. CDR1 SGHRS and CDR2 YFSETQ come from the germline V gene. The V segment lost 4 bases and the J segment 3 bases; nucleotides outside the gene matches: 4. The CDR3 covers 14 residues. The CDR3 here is CASSPGQGKETQYF. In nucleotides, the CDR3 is TGCGCCAGCAGCCCCGGACAGGGGAAAGAGACCCAGTACTTC.

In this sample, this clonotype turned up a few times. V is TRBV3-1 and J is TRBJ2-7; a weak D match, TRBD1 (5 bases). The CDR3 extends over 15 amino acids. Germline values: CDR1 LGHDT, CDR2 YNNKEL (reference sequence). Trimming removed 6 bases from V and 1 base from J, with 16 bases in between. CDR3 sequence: CASRPGHDPSYEQYF. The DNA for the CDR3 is TGTGCCAGCAGGCCCGGACACGATCCTTCCTACGAGCAGTACTTC.

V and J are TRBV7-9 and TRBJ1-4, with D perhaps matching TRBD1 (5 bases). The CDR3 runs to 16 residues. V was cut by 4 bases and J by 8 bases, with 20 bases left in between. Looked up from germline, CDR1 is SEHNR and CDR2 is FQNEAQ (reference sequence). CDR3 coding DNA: TGTGCCAGCAGCTCCCGTTCGGCAGGGTTAAGCGAAAAACTGTTTTTT. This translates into CASSSRSAGLSEKLFF.

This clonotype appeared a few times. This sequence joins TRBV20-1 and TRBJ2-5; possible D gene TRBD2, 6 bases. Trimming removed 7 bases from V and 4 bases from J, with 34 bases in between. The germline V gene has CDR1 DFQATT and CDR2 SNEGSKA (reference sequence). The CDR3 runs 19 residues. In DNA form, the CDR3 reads TGCAGTGTCAGAGGTCCTAGAGTGGCGGGACGCGCTGGGCGAGAGACCCAGTACTTC. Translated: CSVRGPRVAGRAGRETQYF.

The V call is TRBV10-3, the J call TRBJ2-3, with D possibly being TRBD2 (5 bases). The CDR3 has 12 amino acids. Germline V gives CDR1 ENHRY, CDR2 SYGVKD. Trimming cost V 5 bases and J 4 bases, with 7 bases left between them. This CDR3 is CAISPRADTQYF. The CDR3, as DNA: TGTGCCATCAGTCCGAGGGCAGATACGCAGTATTTT.

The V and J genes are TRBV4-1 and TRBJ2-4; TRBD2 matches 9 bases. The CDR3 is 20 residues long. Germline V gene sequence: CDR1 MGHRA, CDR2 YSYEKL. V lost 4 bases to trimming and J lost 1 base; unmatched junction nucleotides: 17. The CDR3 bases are TGCGCCAGCAGCCCCCAGGTGGCTAGCGGGACCTTTGAGGCCAAAAACATTCAGTACTTC. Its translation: CASSPQVASGTFEAKNIQYF.

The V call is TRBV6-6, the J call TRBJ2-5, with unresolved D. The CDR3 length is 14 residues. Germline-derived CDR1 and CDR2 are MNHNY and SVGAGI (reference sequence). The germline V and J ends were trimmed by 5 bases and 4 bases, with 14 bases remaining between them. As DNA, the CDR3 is TGTGCCAGCAGTGGTGGGATCCCTGGAGAGACCCAGTACTTC. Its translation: CASSGGIPGETQYF.

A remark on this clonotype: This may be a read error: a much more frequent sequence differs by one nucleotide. The CDR3 DNA reads TGCAGTGCTTGGACTGGCGGGACCTACAATGAGCAGTTCTTC. Its protein is CSAWTGGTYNEQFF. This sequence joins TRBV20-1 and TRBJ2-1; D perhaps matches TRBD2 (6 bases). V was cut by 5 bases and J by 2 bases, with 13 bases left in between. Germline V gives CDR1 DFQATT, CDR2 SNEGSKA (reference sequence). The CDR3 contains 14 residues.

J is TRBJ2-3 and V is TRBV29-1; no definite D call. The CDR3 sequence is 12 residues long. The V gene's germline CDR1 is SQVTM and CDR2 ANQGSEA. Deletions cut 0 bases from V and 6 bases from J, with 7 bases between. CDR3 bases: TGCAGCGTTGAAGACCTTGGGGATACGCAGTATTTT. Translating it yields CSVEDLGDTQYF.

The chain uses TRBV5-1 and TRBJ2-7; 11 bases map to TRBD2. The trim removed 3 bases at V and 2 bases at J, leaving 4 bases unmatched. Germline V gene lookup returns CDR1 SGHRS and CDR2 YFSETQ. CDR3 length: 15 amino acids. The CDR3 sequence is CASSSTSGTPYEQYF. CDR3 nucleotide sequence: TGCGCCAGCAGCTCGACTAGCGGGACCCCCTACGAGCAGTACTTC.

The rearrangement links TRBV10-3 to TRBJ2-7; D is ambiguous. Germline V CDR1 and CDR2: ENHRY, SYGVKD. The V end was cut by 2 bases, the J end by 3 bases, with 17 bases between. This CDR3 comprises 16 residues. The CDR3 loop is CAISEPKALGVYEQYF. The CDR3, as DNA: TGTGCCATCAGTGAGCCGAAGGCCCTAGGTGTCTACGAGCAGTACTTC.

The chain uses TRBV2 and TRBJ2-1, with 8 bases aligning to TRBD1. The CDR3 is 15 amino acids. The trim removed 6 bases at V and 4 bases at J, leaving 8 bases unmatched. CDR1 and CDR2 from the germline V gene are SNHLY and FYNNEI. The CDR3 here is CASRDRVSTYNEQFF. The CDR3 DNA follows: TGTGCCAGCAGGGACAGGGTTTCCACATACAATGAGCAGTTCTTC.

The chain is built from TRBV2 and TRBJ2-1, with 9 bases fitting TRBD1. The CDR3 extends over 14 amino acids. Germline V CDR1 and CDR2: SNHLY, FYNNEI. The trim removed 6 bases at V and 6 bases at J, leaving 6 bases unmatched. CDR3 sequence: CASSGDRVGNEQFF. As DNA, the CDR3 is TGTGCCAGCAGCGGGGACAGGGTCGGCAATGAGCAGTTCTTC.

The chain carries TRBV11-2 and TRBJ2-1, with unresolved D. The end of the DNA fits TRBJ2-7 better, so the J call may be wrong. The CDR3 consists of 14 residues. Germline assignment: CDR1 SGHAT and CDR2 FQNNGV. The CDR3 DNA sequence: TGTGCCAGCAGCTTAATAGGAATGGCCAATGAGCAGTACTTC. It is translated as CASSLIGMANEQYF.

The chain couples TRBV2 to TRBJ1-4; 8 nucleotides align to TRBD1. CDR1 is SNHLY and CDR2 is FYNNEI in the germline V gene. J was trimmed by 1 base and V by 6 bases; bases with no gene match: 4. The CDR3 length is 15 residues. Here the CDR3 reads CASSLTGGTNEKLFF. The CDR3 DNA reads TGTGCCAGCAGCCTCACAGGGGGAACTAATGAAAAACTGTTTTTT.

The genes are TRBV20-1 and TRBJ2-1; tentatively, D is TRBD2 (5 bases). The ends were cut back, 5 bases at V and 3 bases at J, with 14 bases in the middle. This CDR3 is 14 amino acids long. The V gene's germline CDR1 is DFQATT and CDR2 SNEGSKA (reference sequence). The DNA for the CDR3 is TGCAGTGCTGCCCGGACTGCAGGCTACAATGAGCAGTTCTTC. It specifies CSAARTAGYNEQFF.

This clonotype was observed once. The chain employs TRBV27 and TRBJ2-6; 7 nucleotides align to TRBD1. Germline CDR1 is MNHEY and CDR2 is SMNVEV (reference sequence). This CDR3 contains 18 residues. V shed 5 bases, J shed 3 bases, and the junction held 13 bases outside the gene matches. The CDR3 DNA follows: TGTGCCAGCAGTACCCGGACAGGTGATAGCTTTGGGGCCAACGTCCTGACTTTC. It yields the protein CASSTRTGDSFGANVLTF. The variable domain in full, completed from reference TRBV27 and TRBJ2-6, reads EAQVTQNPRYLITVTGKKLTVTCSQNMNHEYMSWYRQDPGLGLRQIYYSMNVEVTDKGDVPEGYKVSRKEKRNFPLILESPSPNQTSLYFCASSTRTGDSFGANVLTFGAGSRLTVL.

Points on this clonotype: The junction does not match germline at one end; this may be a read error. Written as DNA, the CDR3 is TGTGCCAGCAGTATAACTAAACTGTGGACTAGCGAGGTGCCTATCGTGCCCTACGAGCAGTACTTC. Its translation: CASSITKLWTSEVPIVPYEQYF. The chain couples TRBV19 to TRBJ2-7; TRBD2 matches at 9 bases. Looked up from germline, CDR1 is LNHDA and CDR2 is SQIVND (reference sequence). The CDR3 length is 22 residues.

In DNA, the CDR3 is TGTGCCACACAGGATAGAGGGGGGGTACCCGGCACCGGGGAGCTGTTTTTT. Protein product: CATQDRGGVPGTGELFF. The V call is TRBV15, the J call TRBJ2-2; tentative D call: TRBD2 (7 bases). Trimming took off 9 bases at V and 4 bases at J, with 24 bases between the two ends. Germline CDR1 reads LNHNV; CDR2 reads YYDKDF (reference sequence). CDR3 size: 17 residues.

The DNA for the CDR3 is TGCAGTGCTCGCAGAGAACGGCTAGCGGGAGCACCTGACAGATACGCGTATTTT. It encodes CSARRERLAGAPDRYAYF. This chain uses TRBV20-1 with TRBJ2-3; TRBD2 matches at 10 bases. V was pared by 5 bases and J by 14 bases, with 28 bases of the junction left unmatched. CDR1 is DFQATT and CDR2 is SNEGSKA in the germline V gene (reference sequence). This CDR3 has 18 residues.

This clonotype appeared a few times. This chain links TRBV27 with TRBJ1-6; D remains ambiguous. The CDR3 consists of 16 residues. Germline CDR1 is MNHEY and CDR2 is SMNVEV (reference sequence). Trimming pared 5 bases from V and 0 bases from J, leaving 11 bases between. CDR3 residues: CASSASLRSYNSPLHF. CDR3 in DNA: TGTGCCAGCAGTGCCAGTCTTCGCTCCTATAATTCACCCCTCCACTTT.

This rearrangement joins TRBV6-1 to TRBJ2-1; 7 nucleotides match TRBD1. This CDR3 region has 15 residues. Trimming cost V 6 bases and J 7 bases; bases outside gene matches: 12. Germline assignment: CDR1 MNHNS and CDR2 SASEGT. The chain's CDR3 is CASSETGWMGNEQFF. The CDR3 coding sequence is TGTGCCAGCAGCGAGACAGGGTGGATGGGTAATGAGCAGTTCTTC.

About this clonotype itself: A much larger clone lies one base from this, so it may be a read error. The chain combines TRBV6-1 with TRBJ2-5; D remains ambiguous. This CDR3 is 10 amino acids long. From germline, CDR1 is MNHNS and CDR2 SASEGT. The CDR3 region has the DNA TGTGCCAGCAGGGAAGAGACCCAGTACTTC. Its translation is CASREETQYF.

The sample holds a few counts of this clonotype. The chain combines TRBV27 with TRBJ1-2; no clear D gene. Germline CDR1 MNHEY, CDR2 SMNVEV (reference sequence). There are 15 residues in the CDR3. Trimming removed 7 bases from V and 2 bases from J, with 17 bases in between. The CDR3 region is CASIPPSQLNYGYTF. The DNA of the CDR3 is TGTGCCAGCATCCCCCCCTCTCAGTTAAACTATGGCTACACCTTC.

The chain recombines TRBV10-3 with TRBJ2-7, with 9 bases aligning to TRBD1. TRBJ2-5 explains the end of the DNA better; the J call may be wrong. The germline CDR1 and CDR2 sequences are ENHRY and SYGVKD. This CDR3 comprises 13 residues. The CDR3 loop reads CATRTGVGETQYF. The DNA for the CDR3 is TGTGCCACCCGGACAGGGGTGGGGGAGACCCAGTACTTC.

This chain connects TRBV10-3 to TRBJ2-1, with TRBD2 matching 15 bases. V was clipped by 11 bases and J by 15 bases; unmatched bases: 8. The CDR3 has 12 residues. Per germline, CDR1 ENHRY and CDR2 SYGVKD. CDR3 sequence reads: CAVGTSGRYRFF. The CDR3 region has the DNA TGTGCCGTTGGGACTAGCGGGAGGTACAGGTTCTTC.